This T cell receptor (beta chain) originates from a study of blood T cell repertoires in COVID-19. Study information: COVID-19 samples collected from the United States, Italy and Spain covered acute and convalescent phases.

In the authors' workflow: How many nucleated cells were present was estimated from reference gene primer amplification. Some clones are missing from TCRdb's copy, which holds only in-frame ones; the method was immunoSEQ multiplex PCR. V and J calls and clone size are those listed in that table; D and trimming were worked out from the DNA. The data contain 400,000 to 550,000 clones, 70% to 90% of them singletons. Germline V gene lookup returns CDR1 KGHSH and CDR2 LQKENI. With 1 base clipped from V and 8 bases from J, the junction kept 7 bases outside the gene matches. The CDR3 runs to 15 residues. The cohort comprised adults aged 18 to 89 years residing in approximately 22 US areas.

The receptor comes from a woman between 18 and 30 years old with acute COVID-19. The chain joins TRBV18 to TRBJ1-2, with 10 bases aligning to TRBD1. The sample comprised PBMCs or T cells enriched from blood (not recorded which). CDR3 DNA: TGTGCCAGCTCACCACGCCCGGGACAGGGGAAGGGCTACACCTTC. It translates to CASSPRPGQGKGYTF.